Listed below are T cell receptor beta chains from one sample, sequenced in a study of OX40 agonist ivuxolimab in advanced cancers. The data were produced by immunoSEQ multiplex PCR, yet TCRdb's version contains in-frame clones alone and is incomplete. The table has about 58,000 clones, around 79% seen once; the top ten hold 1.2%. The input for sequencing was CD4+ or CD8+ T cells sorted from blood, taken in a trial of the OX40 agonist ivuxolimab. Source of these receptors: an adult with an advanced solid tumor such as melanoma, head and neck, liver or kidney cancer. Each CDR3 is given with its conserved first and last residue. Each record gives: V gene, J gene, CDR3 protein.

TRBV14	TRBJ2-3	CASSQDRGTFLLDTQYF
TRBV30	TRBJ2-1	CAWSIGNNYNEQFF
TRBV2	TRBJ1-3	CASREGLLNTIYF
TRBV18	TRBJ2-6	CASSPSRSGAGANVLTF
TRBV7-8	TRBJ2-7	CASSALLTGREQYF
TRBV28	TRBJ2-7	CASSKNSGNSYEQYF
TRBV30	TRBJ1-6	CACGRTALPTNSPLHF
TRBV5-1	TRBJ2-3	CASSGADTQYF
TRBV5-1	TRBJ2-6	CASSRDEGSNGANVLTF
TRBV19	TRBJ1-1	CASRPREAAEAFF
TRBV30	TRBJ1-5	CAWSVQGGMFQHF
TRBV7-6	TRBJ2-1	CASSLVGRYNEQFF
TRBV10-2	TRBJ2-1	CASRTGTGDWNEQFF
TRBV28	TRBJ2-1	CASSLAQVEHNEQFF
TRBV13	TRBJ2-7	CASSSTSGSLYEQYF
TRBV4-2	TRBJ1-5	CASSLGQGSISNQPQHF
TRBV5-4	TRBJ2-5	CAPSRGPQETQYF
TRBV15	TRBJ2-1	CATSRPRGAASTEQFF
TRBV30	TRBJ2-1	CAWDPRDNEQFF
TRBV9	TRBJ1-2	CASTYGTGGNYGYTF
TRBV11-2	TRBJ2-7	CASTRVREQYF
TRBV5-6	TRBJ2-5	CASSYLSGGQETQYF
TRBV6-6	TRBJ1-3	CASRNGRGGSGNTIYF
TRBV19	TRBJ2-2	CASRRTGDTGELFF
TRBV6-1	TRBJ2-1	CASTRTGVYNEQFF
TRBV19	TRBJ1-5	CASSMGSGGLNQPQHF
TRBV10-3	TRBJ2-7	CAIKATPSSYEQYF
TRBV4-1	TRBJ2-5	CASSPATGDRKTQYF
TRBV2	TRBJ1-2	CASSEGWGYGYTF
TRBV19	TRBJ2-7	CASSDGSSYEQYF
TRBV28	TRBJ2-1	CASSLPPGVYNEQFF
TRBV27	TRBJ1-1	CASSVTGGTEAFF
TRBV2	TRBJ2-4	CASSLTVNIQYF
TRBV28	TRBJ1-1	CASSERGTENTEAFF
TRBV7-3	TRBJ2-2	CASSPKRGYTGELFF
TRBV2	TRBJ2-1	CASLGRGRYEQFF
TRBV28	TRBJ1-2	CASSLGRGHFYGYTF
TRBV10-3	TRBJ2-1	CAIPVGEGADEQFF
TRBV5-4	TRBJ2-2	CASSRPGLKSNTGELFF
TRBV29-1	TRBJ1-2	CSVAGNYGYTF
TRBV5-1	TRBJ2-1	CASSPGTSGGNEQFF
TRBV7-9	TRBJ2-5	CASSLLGLAGGYQETQYF
TRBV6-5	TRBJ1-5	CASSYSAEQPQHF
TRBV7-3	TRBJ2-1	CASSLYQEGEQFF
TRBV10-3	TRBJ2-6	CAISESGQGGLSGANVLTF
TRBV10-1	TRBJ2-7	CASSPDRGWFVYEQYF
TRBV14	TRBJ2-2	CASSQLSYRFTGELFF
TRBV5-1	TRBJ1-1	CASSLRVPFQVNTEAFF
TRBV4-1	TRBJ2-7	CASSQGLAGVSEQYF
TRBV19	TRBJ1-1	CASSMTGDTEAFF
TRBV30	TRBJ1-2	CAWKTGSDYGYTF
TRBV19	TRBJ1-5	CASSSRRQGVNQPQHF
TRBV6-1	TRBJ1-6	CASSPGQENSPLHF
TRBV6-5	TRBJ1-4	CASSTGQATNEKLFF
TRBV5-4	TRBJ2-2	CASSFYGQGRTGELFF
TRBV18	TRBJ2-2	CASSRGNPGTAGELFF
TRBV5-1	TRBJ2-5	CASSPWGLAGDQETQYF
TRBV19	TRBJ2-2	CASHRDRNTGELFF